This T cell receptor (beta chain) was recorded in a study of T cell responses to AZD1222 COVID-19 vaccine. Study results and limitations: The study reported that nearly half of spike-specific TCRs target unmutated variant regions. The study identified only a handful of AZD1222 recipients as seropositive at baseline. Donors were mostly white British, more females; clonal diversity possibly underestimated.

A word on this clone: Antigen specificity is unknown.

Profiled with immunoSEQ multiplex PCR; TCRdb holds only in-frame clones, not every one. This table holds roughly 150,000 clones, roughly 90% found once. The CDR3 has 15 amino acids. Germline assignment: CDR1 SGHAT and CDR2 FQNNGV. V was pared by 0 bases and J by 5 bases, with 13 bases between. The chain couples TRBV11-2 to TRBJ1-2; D gene ambiguous. This sample comprised peripheral blood, obtained on day 0 of AZD1222 vaccination. The receptor comes from an adult in good health. CDR3 protein: CASSLDRVDSYGYTF. CDR3 DNA sequence: TGTGCCAGCAGCTTAGACCGGGTAGATAGTTATGGCTACACCTTC.